This T cell receptor beta chain was identified in a study of blood T cell repertoires in COVID-19. Germline V gives CDR1 SGHTA, CDR2 FQGNSA. V shed 0 bases and J 7 bases; nucleotides not matched to a gene: 5. There are 16 residues in the CDR3. Authors' methods: The assay estimated nucleated cells by amplifying reference gene primers. The protocol was immunoSEQ multiplex PCR, while the TCRdb copy is restricted to in-frame clones and leaves out a portion. The DNA was the basis for D and trimming; V, J and clone size are from that table. Here the sample spans fewer than 400,000 clones, around 92% being singletons. This clone was seen only once.

This receptor was obtained from a woman aged 25 to 45 with COVID-19, enrolled during active disease. This rearrangement joins TRBV7-2 to TRBJ2-3, with TRBD2 matching over 12 bases. The sequenced sample consisted of peripheral blood. The CDR3 sequence: CASSLALAGGRNTQYF. For the CDR3, the DNA is TGTGCCAGCAGCTTAGCCCTAGCGGGGGGGCGGAATACGCAGTATTTT.